A single sample gave rise to the 13 T cell receptor beta chains below, sequenced in a study of long-term antiretroviral therapy in people with HIV. This was the immunoSEQ v3.0 assay at survey level. The protocol was immunoSEQ multiplex PCR, while the TCRdb copy is restricted to in-frame clones and leaves out a portion. The sample carries some 35,000 clones, approximately 75% recorded once. This specimen consisted of unsorted PBMCs, obtained 3 years after starting antiretroviral therapy. Receptors originate from a man in his fifties or sixties with HIV.

The V call is TRBV21-1, the J call TRBJ1-1. TRBV21-1 is a pseudogene segment. This CDR3 spans 14 amino acids. CDR3 in amino acids: CASPWGALNTEAFF. The CDR3 region has the DNA TGTGCCAGCCCTTGGGGAGCGTTGAACACTGAAGCTTTCTTT.

CDR3 in DNA: TGTGCCAGCGTCCCAGGGTTTCGGGATCAGCCCCAGCATTTT. Amino acid sequence: CASVPGFRDQPQHF. The chain carries TRBV2 and TRBJ1-5; tentative D call: TRBD1 (5 bases). The germline CDR1 and CDR2 sequences are SNHLY and FYNNEI. The CDR3 sequence is 14 residues long. Trimming shortened V by 8 bases and J by 5 bases, and 16 bases separated the two germline ends. Looking up the rest from reference TRBV2 and TRBJ1-5 gives the full variable domain: EPEVTQTPSHQVTQMGQEVILRCVPISNHLYFYWYRQILGQKVEFLVSFYNNEISEKSEIFDDQFSVERPDGSNFTLKIRSTKLEDSAMYFCASVPGFRDQPQHFGDGTRLSIL.

The chain employs TRBV4-1 and TRBJ2-7; D assignment may be TRBD1 or TRBD2 (5 bases each). The CDR3 loop spans 14 amino acids. Per germline, CDR1 MGHRA and CDR2 YSYEKL. Trimming stripped 1 base from V and 3 bases from J, with 10 bases between. The CDR3 protein is CASSQGEGYYEQYF. Written as DNA, the CDR3 is TGCGCCAGCAGCCAAGGAGAGGGGTACTACGAGCAGTACTTC.

This clone has a single count. CDR3 coding DNA: TGTGCCAGCAGTTACTCGCAGGGAGTGGAGACCCAGTACTTC. Translating gives CASSYSQGVETQYF. The chain uses TRBV6-6 and TRBJ2-5, with D perhaps matching TRBD1 or TRBD2 (5 bases each). CDR1 and CDR2 (germline): MNHNY, SVGAGI (reference sequence). The CDR3 sequence is 14 residues long. Trimming stripped 0 bases from V and 5 bases from J, with 10 bases between.

The rearrangement joins TRBV28 to TRBJ2-1, with TRBD2 matching 8 bases. CDR1 is MDHEN and CDR2 is SYDVKM in the germline V gene. Trimming removed 7 bases from V and 7 bases from J; junction bases left unmatched: 12. CDR3 length equals 15 residues. The CDR3 loop is CASNFLGRAGNEQFF. CDR3 sequence (DNA): TGTGCCAGCAACTTTCTCGGGAGGGCGGGGAATGAGCAGTTCTTC.

J is TRBJ2-2 and V is TRBV6-5, with 8 bases aligning to TRBD2. V was pared by 3 bases and J by 1 base, with 4 bases of the junction left unmatched. Germline V CDR1 and CDR2: MNHEY, SVGAGI. CDR3 size: 16 residues. CDR3 amino acids: CASSYGLALNTGELFF. DNA for the CDR3: TGTGCCAGCAGTTATGGACTAGCCCTGAACACCGGGGAGCTGTTTTTT.

This chain links TRBV6-5 with TRBJ2-7; possible D gene TRBD1, 5 bases. The germline V gene encodes CDR1 MNHEY and CDR2 SVGAGI. V gave up 2 bases and J gave up 2 bases, with 7 bases separating them. The CDR3 loop spans 13 amino acids. This CDR3 is CASSYDRAYEQYF. DNA of the CDR3: TGTGCCAGCAGTTACGACAGAGCCTACGAGCAGTACTTC.

The chain recombines TRBV7-9 with TRBJ2-5; no firm D call. Trimming left V 5 bases short and J 5 bases short, with 15 bases between. From germline, CDR1 is SEHNR and CDR2 FQNEAQ (reference sequence). The CDR3 loop spans 14 amino acids. The CDR3 loop reads CASSPENGRETQYF. In DNA form, the CDR3 reads TGTGCCAGCAGCCCCGAGAACGGCCGGGAGACCCAGTACTTC.

This clone was seen a single time. The V and J genes are TRBV7-9 and TRBJ1-4; D unclear. Trimming took 6 bases from V and 0 from J, leaving 8 bases between them. CDR1 SEHNR and CDR2 FQNEAQ come from the germline V gene (reference sequence). The CDR3 is 14 amino acids. CDR3 sequence reads: CASSPAPTNEKLFF. CDR3 nucleotide sequence: TGTGCCAGCAGTCCGGCGCCAACTAATGAAAAACTGTTTTTT.

V is TRBV5-1 and J is TRBJ2-5; D unresolved. This CDR3 is built from 13 residues. The V gene lost 4 bases and the J gene lost 3 bases, with 10 bases spanning the gap. Germline CDR1 and CDR2: SGHRS and YFSETQ. DNA of the CDR3: TGCGCCAGCAGCCCCCCAGGAGAAGAGACCCAGTACTTC. This translates into CASSPPGEETQYF.

The chain employs TRBV30 and TRBJ2-3, with TRBD1 matching 7 bases. V lost 1 base to trimming and J lost 4 bases; unmatched junction nucleotides: 5. Germline loops: CDR1 GTSNPN, CDR2 SVGIG (reference sequence). The length of the CDR3 is 14 residues. CDR3 region: CAWSGGGRADTQYF. The CDR3 DNA is TGTGCCTGGAGTGGAGGGGGCAGGGCAGATACGCAGTATTTT.

This chain uses TRBV5-6 with TRBJ2-7; TRBD1 or TRBD2 may be the D gene (5 bases each). This CDR3 is built from 14 residues. Germline CDR1 and CDR2: SGHDT and YYEEEE. Trimming took off 0 bases at V and 4 bases at J, with 11 bases between the two ends. The CDR3 DNA is TGTGCCAGCAGCTTGGTCGTGGGGGATTACGAGCAGTACTTC. Translation: CASSLVVGDYEQYF.

The rearrangement uses TRBV19 and TRBJ1-2; D might be TRBD1 (5 bases). Germline lookup yields CDR1 LNHDA and CDR2 SQIVND (reference sequence). Trimming stripped 2 bases from V and 6 bases from J, with 10 bases between. CDR3 length: 13 residues. CDR3 sequence (DNA): TGTGCCAGTAGTATAAGAGGGACCCATGGCTACACCTTC. Translation: CASSIRGTHGYTF.